This T cell receptor (beta chain) originates from a study of T cell repertoires in cytomegalovirus infection. V dropped 6 bases and J dropped 8 bases, with 13 bases sitting between them. CDR1 SEHNR and CDR2 FQNEAQ come from the germline V gene (reference sequence). The CDR3 is made up of 12 amino acids. TCRdb itself ran the reads through MiXCR, one entry per CDR3 protein. The data hold around 740,000 distinct CDR3 sequences, with 35% observed a single time. Sequenced material: PBMCs. The TCR comes from a human donor in good health (CMV status not recorded). Some clones in this sample may be carry-over from other donors' samples. The rearrangement uses TRBV7-9 and TRBJ1-2; possible D gene TRBD1, 5 bases. CDR3 DNA: TGTGCCAGCAGTCGGACATCGGGCGGCTACACCTTC. Translation: CASSRTSGGYTF.